Included here is one T cell receptor beta chain sequence, with context. The V gene's germline CDR1 is LGHNA and CDR2 YNFKEQ. The ends lost 1 base at V and 5 bases at J; junction bases unmatched: 4. There are 14 residues in the CDR3. This specimen comes from a study of blood T cell repertoires in COVID-19. The assay was immunoSEQ multiplex PCR, and TCRdb's table has in-frame clones only and misses some. The sample yields 270,000 or so clones, less than 90% seen once. The TCR sequence derives from a woman in her thirties with COVID-19, enrolled during active disease. Input material: peripheral blood. The chain links TRBV4-2 to TRBJ1-1; 7 bases line up with TRBD1. CDR3 loop: CASSQGQGKTEAFF. As DNA, the CDR3 is TGTGCCAGCAGCCAAGGACAGGGAAAAACTGAAGCTTTCTTT.